This T cell receptor (beta chain) was recorded in a study of blood T cell repertoires in COVID-19. Study at large: COVID-19 samples, acute and convalescent, were from the United States, Italy and Spain. The analysed material was cDNA or gDNA that came from T cells, B-cell-depleted T cells, or PBMCs.

V trimming: 0 bases; J trimming: 6 bases; junction bases outside the gene matches: 2. The CDR3 extends over 16 amino acids. Per the germline V gene, CDR1 is KGHSH and CDR2 is LQKENI. Here immunoSEQ multiplex PCR was the method, and the copy in TCRdb shows in-frame clones only, minus some. This table has approximately 260,000 clones, under 90% appearing once. Sequences were obtained from peripheral blood. This TCR came from a human donor in a cohort sampled during active COVID-19. This chain connects TRBV18 to TRBJ2-4; TRBD2 matches 13 bases. This CDR3 reads CASSPPGTSGANIQYF. The DNA for the CDR3 is TGTGCCAGCTCACCACCCGGGACTAGCGGGGCAAACATTCAGTACTTC.